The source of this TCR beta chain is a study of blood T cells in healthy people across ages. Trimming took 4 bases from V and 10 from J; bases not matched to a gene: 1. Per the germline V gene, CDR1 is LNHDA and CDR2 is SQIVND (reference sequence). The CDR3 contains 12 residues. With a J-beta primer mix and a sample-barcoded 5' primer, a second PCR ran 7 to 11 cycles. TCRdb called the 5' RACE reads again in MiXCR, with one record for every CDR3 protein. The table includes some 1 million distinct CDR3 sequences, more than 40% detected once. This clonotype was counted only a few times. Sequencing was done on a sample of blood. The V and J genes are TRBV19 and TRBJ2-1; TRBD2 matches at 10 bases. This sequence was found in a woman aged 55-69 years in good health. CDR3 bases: TGTGCCAGTAGTACTAGCGGGGGCGAGCAGTTCTTC. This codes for CASSTSGGEQFF.